The 2 T cell receptor beta chains listed next were all sequenced from one sample in a study of T cells after somatic rescue of genetic block. This table comes from immunoSEQ multiplex PCR, and its TCRdb copy is limited to in-frame clones, with some not included. The sample has 110,000 or so clones, 80% to 95% seen once. Material for sequencing was peripheral blood mononuclear cells (PBMCs). These receptor sequences come from a woman aged 18-30 years.

This CDR3 reads CASSLGLNYGYTF. CDR3 coding DNA: TGTGCCAGCAGTTTAGGGTTAAACTATGGCTACACCTTC. The chain couples TRBV27 to TRBJ1-2; D gene ambiguous. Between the trimmed V and J ends, which lost 2 bases and 2 bases, there was a span of 6 bases. The CDR3 runs 13 residues. Germline CDR1 and CDR2: MNHEY and SMNVEV (reference sequence).

The V and J genes are TRBV30 and TRBJ2-1; 8 nucleotides agree with TRBD1. Germline CDR1 and CDR2: GTSNPN and SVGIG (reference sequence). The CDR3 has 13 residues. V was clipped by 5 bases and J by 8 bases; unmatched bases: 8. CDR3 sequence (DNA): TGTGCCTGGGGACAGGGAGTTGTAGATGAGCAGTTCTTC. This encodes CAWGQGVVDEQFF. Full variable domain (rest looked up from reference TRBV30 and TRBJ2-1): SQTIHQWPATLVQPVGSPLSLECTVEGTSNPNLYWYRQAAGRGLQLLFYSVGIGQISSEVPQNLSASRPQDRQFILSSKKLLLSDSGFYLCAWGQGVVDEQFFGPGTRLTVL.